The rows below give T cell receptor beta chains drawn from one sample of a study of blood T cell repertoires in COVID-19. The repertoire was sequenced with immunoSEQ multiplex PCR; TCRdb's copy has only in-frame clones and lacks some. Here the sample spans fewer than 650,000 clones, roughly nine tenths being singletons. The source material was peripheral blood. These receptors all come from a woman aged 45-60 years with COVID-19, enrolled during active disease. CDR3s include the opening cysteine and the closing phenylalanine or tryptophan. The D gene is left open where the match is weak. Only some rows state a clone size, as once, few, many or a class for expanded clones.

V	size	J	D	DNA	CDR3
TRBV7-9	NA	TRBJ1-1	NA	TGTGCCAGCAGCTTGAGGGAAAACACTGAAGCTTTCTTT	CASSLRENTEAFF
TRBV7-9	once	TRBJ2-3	NA	TGTGCCAGCAGCTTAGGGGGCAGAGATACGCAGTATTTT	CASSLGGRDTQYF
TRBV9	NA	TRBJ1-1	TRBD1	TGTGCCAGCAGCGTTAACCCAAGCGGGACAGGGATTTCTCAAGAAGCTTTCTTT	CASSVNPSGTGISQEAFF
TRBV15	NA	TRBJ2-3	TRBD2	TGTGCCACCAGCAGCCCCTCTAGCGGACTCCGGGATACGCAGTATTTT	CATSSPSSGLRDTQYF
TRBV6-5	NA	TRBJ2-7	TRBD2	TGTGCCAGCTCGGGGGGTTGGCGGGAGCAGTACTTC	CASSGGWREQYF
TRBV10-1	NA	TRBJ2-1	NA	TGCGCCAGCAGCACCGGGACTCTAAGGGCCCAGGGGCAGTTCTTC	CASSTGTLRAQGQFF
TRBV6-5	NA	TRBJ1-2	NA	TGTGCCAGCAGCAGGACAGTAAACTATGGCTACACCTTC	CASSRTVNYGYTF
TRBV12-3/TRBV12-4	NA	TRBJ1-1	NA	TGTGCCAGCAGTTTAGCCAGGGGAACTGAAGCTTTCTTT	CASSLARGTEAFF
TRBV24-1	once	TRBJ2-7	TRBD1	TGTGCCACCAGTGATTCTACATACCGGGACAGGGGTTACGAGCAGTACTTC	CATSDSTYRDRGYEQYF
TRBV29-1	NA	TRBJ2-7	TRBD1	TGCAGCGTTGAAGATTCCGGGACAGAATCCTACGAGCAGTACTTC	CSVEDSGTESYEQYF
TRBV5-1	NA	TRBJ1-1	NA	TGCGCCAGCATCCCCCTCACAGGGGAAGCTTTCTTT	CASIPLTGEAFF
TRBV19	NA	TRBJ1-5	TRBD1	TGTGCCAGTAGTATAACCTCGACAGGGAGCAATCAGCCCCAGCATTTT	CASSITSTGSNQPQHF
TRBV30	NA	TRBJ1-2	NA	TGTGCCTGGAGAGGCAGGGTTTCCGACTATGGCTACACCTTC	CAWRGRVSDYGYTF
TRBV24-1	NA	TRBJ2-1	TRBD2	TGTGCCACCATGGCGCGGGGGGGCTCGTACAATGAGCAGTTCTTC	CATMARGGSYNEQFF
TRBV2	NA	TRBJ1-1	NA	TGTGCCAGCAGTGAAGTGGGGGCGAACACTGAAGCTTTCTTT	CASSEVGANTEAFF
TRBV30	NA	TRBJ1-2	NA	TGTGCCTGGAGTGTACACAGCTATGGCTACACCTTC	CAWSVHSYGYTF
TRBV5-1	NA	TRBJ1-5	NA	TGCGCCAGCAGCTTGGGGCAGGCCAATCAGCCCCAGCATTTT	CASSLGQANQPQHF
TRBV7-2	NA	TRBJ2-3	TRBD2	TGTGCCAGCAGCCCGTTACTAGCGGGGGGGCAAGATACGCAGTATTTT	CASSPLLAGGQDTQYF
TRBV10-1	few	TRBJ2-5	TRBD2	TGCGCCGCGGCGACCGGACTAGAAGAGACCCAGTACTTC	CAAATGLEETQYF
TRBV11-2	NA	TRBJ2-7	TRBD2	TGTGCCAGCAGGGGGTCGTTGGGGAGGGGTGGCGAGCAGTACTTC	CASRGSLGRGGEQYF
TRBV7-6	once	TRBJ2-2	TRBD1	TGTGCCAGCAGCCGAGGGACAGTAAGAGCTTTGAACACCGGGGAGCTGTTTTTT	CASSRGTVRALNTGELFF
TRBV7-2	NA	TRBJ2-2	TRBD2	TGTGCCAGCAGCGCACTAGCGGGGGCTCGTACCGGGGAGCTGTTTTTT	CASSALAGARTGELFF
TRBV5-1	NA	TRBJ2-3	NA	TGCGCCAGCAGCCCGGAGACTAGTTTTACGCAGTATTTT	CASSPETSFTQYF
TRBV27	NA	TRBJ1-2	NA	TGTGCCAGCAGTTTATCCCCCGTGGCAGGAGGCGGCTACACCTTC	CASSLSPVAGGGYTF
TRBV6-1	NA	TRBJ2-7	TRBD1	TGTGCCAGCAGTGAAGCGGGGGGACAGGTTTACGAGCAGTACTTC	CASSEAGGQVYEQYF
TRBV27	NA	TRBJ2-2	NA	TGTGCCAGCAGTTTAGGGGCCCCGGAGAGCACCGGGGAGCTGTTTTTT	CASSLGAPESTGELFF
TRBV10-3	NA	TRBJ2-3	NA	TGTGCCATCAGTGAGGCTAAGCGAGCCTTGGCAGATACGCAGTATTTT	CAISEAKRALADTQYF
TRBV19	NA	TRBJ2-3	NA	TGTGCCAGTAGTATGGGCTCCAGCACCCCAGATACGCAGTATTTT	CASSMGSSTPDTQYF
TRBV5-6	NA	TRBJ1-4	TRBD1	TGTGCCAGCAAGGACAGGGGGCATGAAAAACTGTTTTTT	CASKDRGHEKLFF
TRBV7-9	few	TRBJ1-2	NA	TGTGCCAGCAGCCTAACGACAGCCCTGGCTGGCTACACCTTC	CASSLTTALAGYTF
TRBV6-1	NA	TRBJ2-1	NA	TGTGCCAGCAGTGAACGGTCAGGAGGTAATGAGCAGTTCTTC	CASSERSGGNEQFF
TRBV5-3	NA	TRBJ1-5	NA	TGTGCCAGAAGGGACTCGCGTCACAGGCCCCAGCATTTT	CARRDSRHRPQHF
TRBV5-6	NA	TRBJ2-5	NA	TGTGCCAGCAGCTTGGTTCCGAGTGAGAGGACCCAGTACTTC	CASSLVPSERTQYF
TRBV7-9	NA	TRBJ1-2	NA	TGTGCCCTAAACCCTGGGACTGATGGCTACACCTTC	CALNPGTDGYTF
TRBV30	NA	TRBJ1-4	TRBD1	TGTGCCTGGAGTGGAGGGGGCGAAAAACTGTTTTTT	CAWSGGGEKLFF
TRBV5-1	NA	TRBJ1-4	TRBD1	TGCGCCAGCAGCTCACAGGGGGCGGGTGAAAAACTGTTTTTT	CASSSQGAGEKLFF
TRBV14	NA	TRBJ1-1	NA	TGTGCCAGCAGCAGACAGTTACCTGACCCGCCGAACACTGAAGCTTTCTTT	CASSRQLPDPPNTEAFF
TRBV6-5	NA	TRBJ1-6	NA	TGTGCCAGCACCCCGACGGGATATAATTCACCCCTCCACTTT	CASTPTGYNSPLHF
TRBV15	NA	TRBJ1-4	TRBD1	TGTGCCACCAGCTCGACAGGGGAGAAACTGTTTTTT	CATSSTGEKLFF
TRBV3-1/TRBV3-2	NA	TRBJ2-1	TRBD2	TGTGCCAGCAGCTCTCGGACTAGCGGGGGGGCGGGTGAGCAGTTCTTC	CASSSRTSGGAGEQFF
TRBV5-1	NA	TRBJ1-1	NA	TGCGCCAGCAGCTCCGACTCCAGGGGAGCTGAAGCTTTCTTT	CASSSDSRGAEAFF
TRBV6-1	NA	TRBJ2-2	TRBD1	TGTGCCAGCAGTGGACGACAGGGTTCGGGCATCGGGGAGCTGTTTTTT	CASSGRQGSGIGELFF
TRBV6-5	NA	TRBJ1-1	TRBD1	TGTGCCAGCAGTTACACAGGGGGGACTGAAGCTTTCTTT	CASSYTGGTEAFF
TRBV30	once	TRBJ1-2	NA	TGTGCCTGGAGTGTGCACAGATATGGCTACACCTTC	CAWSVHRYGYTF
TRBV19	NA	TRBJ1-2	NA	TGTGCCAGTAGTCCAGACAGAAACTATGGCTACACCTTC	CASSPDRNYGYTF
TRBV6-1	NA	TRBJ1-1	NA	TGTGCCAGCAGTGAAGAGGAGTACATGAACACTGAAGCTTTCTTT	CASSEEEYMNTEAFF
TRBV11-1	NA	TRBJ1-2	TRBD1	TGTGCCAGCAGCCCTCGACAGGGGGTGACTTATGGCTACACCTTC	CASSPRQGVTYGYTF
TRBV27	NA	TRBJ2-1	NA	TGTGCCAGCAGTGAGGGCTATGATGAGCAGTTCTTC	CASSEGYDEQFF
TRBV12-3/TRBV12-4	NA	TRBJ2-7	NA	TGTGCCAGCAGTTTAGCGCGGGACGAGCAGTACTTC	CASSLARDEQYF
TRBV21-1	NA	TRBJ1-5	NA	TGTGCCAGCATCGGACAGGACGATCAGCCCCAGCATTTT	CASIGQDDQPQHF
TRBV3-1/TRBV3-2	NA	TRBJ1-3	NA	TGTGCCAGCAGCCAAGACAGGAACTCTGGAAACACCATATATTTT	CASSQDRNSGNTIYF
TRBV4-1	NA	TRBJ2-7	NA	TGCGCCAGCAGCCCTCGACAGGTAGACTACGAGCAGTACTTC	CASSPRQVDYEQYF
TRBV21-1	NA	TRBJ2-5	NA	TGTGCCAGCAAACTCCGACCTGGGACTAGCGGGGACCAAGAGACCCAGTACTTC	CASKLRPGTSGDQETQYF